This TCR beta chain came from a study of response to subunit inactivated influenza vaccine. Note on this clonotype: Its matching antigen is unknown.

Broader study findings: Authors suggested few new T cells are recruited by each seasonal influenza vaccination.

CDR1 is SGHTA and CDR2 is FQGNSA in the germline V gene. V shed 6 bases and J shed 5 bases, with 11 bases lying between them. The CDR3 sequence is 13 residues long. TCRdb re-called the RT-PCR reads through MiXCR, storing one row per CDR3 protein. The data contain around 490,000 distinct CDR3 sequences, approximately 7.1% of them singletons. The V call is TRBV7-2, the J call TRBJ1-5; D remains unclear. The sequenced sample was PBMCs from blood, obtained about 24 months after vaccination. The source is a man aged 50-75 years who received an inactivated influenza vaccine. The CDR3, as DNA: TGTGCCAGCAGTCGAGCCCAGGATCAGCCCCAGCATTTT. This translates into CASSRAQDQPQHF.